A single sample is the source of the 3 T cell receptor beta chains below, sequenced in a study of T cells in Graves' hyperthyroidism and ophthalmopathy. Using RNA transcripts as the source, TCR beta CDR3 regions were amplified. A first-round RT-PCR of the TCR CDR3 used the HTBI primer set. TCRdb re-called the multiplex PCR reads through MiXCR, storing one row per CDR3 protein. Altogether fewer than 750,000 distinct CDR3 sequences are present, 14% to 15% being singletons, with the ten largest covering around 4.5%. The specimen sequenced was blood. All receptors derive from a woman aged 40 to 55 with Graves' ophthalmopathy.

The genes are TRBV6-1 and TRBJ2-2, with D maybe TRBD1 (6 bases). Deletions cut 4 bases from V and 6 bases from J, with 18 bases between. This CDR3 has 16 amino acids. Germline assignment: CDR1 MNHNS and CDR2 SASEGT. CDR3 in amino acids: CASSGGRTLTPGELFF. The CDR3 DNA reads TGTGCCAGCAGTGGGGGGCGAACATTGACCCCCGGGGAGCTGTTTTTT.

This clonotype occurred many times. This chain connects TRBV7-9 to TRBJ1-2; D might be TRBD1 (5 bases). The germline V gene has CDR1 SEHNR and CDR2 FQNEAQ (reference sequence). The V end lost 5 bases, the J end lost 6 bases, and 16 bases lay between the germline ends. The CDR3 runs to 14 residues. DNA for the CDR3: TGTGCCAGCAGCCGTACCGGGGCCTCGGATGGCTACACCTTC. Protein: CASSRTGASDGYTF.

The chain links TRBV6-5 to TRBJ1-2; 12 bases fit TRBD1. The CDR3 runs to 16 residues. Losses at the gene ends were 1 base for V and 3 bases for J; bases not matched to a gene: 3. Germline V gene data show CDR1 as MNHEY and CDR2 as SVGAGI. CDR3 coding DNA: TGTGCCAGCAGTTACTTAGGGACAGGGGGCTACTATGGCTACACCTTC. It is translated as CASSYLGTGGYYGYTF.